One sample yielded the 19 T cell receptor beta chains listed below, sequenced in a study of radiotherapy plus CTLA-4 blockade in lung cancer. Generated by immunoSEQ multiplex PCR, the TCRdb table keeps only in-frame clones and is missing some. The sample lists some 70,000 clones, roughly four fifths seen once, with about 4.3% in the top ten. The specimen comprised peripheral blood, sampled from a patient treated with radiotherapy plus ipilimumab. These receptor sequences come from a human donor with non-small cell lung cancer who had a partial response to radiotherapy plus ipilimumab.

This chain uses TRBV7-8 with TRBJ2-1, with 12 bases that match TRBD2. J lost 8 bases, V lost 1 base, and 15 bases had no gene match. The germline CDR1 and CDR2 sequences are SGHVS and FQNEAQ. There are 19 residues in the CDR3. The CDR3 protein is CASSLEGGLAGIASYEQFF. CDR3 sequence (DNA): TGTGCCAGCAGCTTAGAGGGTGGACTAGCGGGAATCGCGAGCTATGAGCAGTTCTTC. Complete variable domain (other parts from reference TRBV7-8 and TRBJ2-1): GAGVSQSPRYKVAKRGQDVALRCDPISGHVSLFWYQQALGQGPEFLTYFQNEAQLDKSGLPSDRFFAERPEGSVSTLKIQRTQQEDSAVYLCASSLEGGLAGIASYEQFFGPGTRLTVL.

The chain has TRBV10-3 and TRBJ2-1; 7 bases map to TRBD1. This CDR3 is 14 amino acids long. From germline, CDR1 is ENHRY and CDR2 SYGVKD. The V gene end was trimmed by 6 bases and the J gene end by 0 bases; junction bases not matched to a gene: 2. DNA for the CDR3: TGTGCCATCAGACCAGGGGGCTCCTACAATGAGCAGTTCTTC. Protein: CAIRPGGSYNEQFF.

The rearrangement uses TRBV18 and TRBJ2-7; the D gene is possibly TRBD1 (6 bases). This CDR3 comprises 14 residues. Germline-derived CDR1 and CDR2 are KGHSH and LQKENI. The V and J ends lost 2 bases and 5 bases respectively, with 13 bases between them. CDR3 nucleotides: TGTGCCAGCTCACCAATGGGGGACAAAGACGAGCAGTACTTC. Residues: CASSPMGDKDEQYF.

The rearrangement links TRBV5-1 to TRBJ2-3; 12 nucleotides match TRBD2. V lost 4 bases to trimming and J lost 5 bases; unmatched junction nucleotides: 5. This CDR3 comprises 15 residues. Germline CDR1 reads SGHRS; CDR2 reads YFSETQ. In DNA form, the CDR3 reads TGCGCCAGCAGCGATCCTAGCGGGGGGGGAGATACGCAGTATTTT. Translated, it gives CASSDPSGGGDTQYF.

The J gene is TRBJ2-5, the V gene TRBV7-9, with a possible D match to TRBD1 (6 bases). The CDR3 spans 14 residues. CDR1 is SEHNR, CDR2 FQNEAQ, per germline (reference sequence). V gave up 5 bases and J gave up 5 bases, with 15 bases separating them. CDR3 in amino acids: CASSTRQGLETQYF. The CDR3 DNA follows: TGTGCCAGCAGCACTCGGCAGGGGCTGGAGACCCAGTACTTC.

The CDR3 region is CASSFLPGQGDYGYTF. The DNA of the CDR3 is TGTGCCAGCAGTTTCCTACCGGGACAGGGAGACTATGGCTACACCTTC. This chain joins TRBV28 and TRBJ1-2; TRBD1 matches at 9 bases. Germline V gene sequence: CDR1 MDHEN, CDR2 SYDVKM. The CDR3 loop spans 16 amino acids. The ends lost 3 bases at V and 3 bases at J; junction bases unmatched: 8.

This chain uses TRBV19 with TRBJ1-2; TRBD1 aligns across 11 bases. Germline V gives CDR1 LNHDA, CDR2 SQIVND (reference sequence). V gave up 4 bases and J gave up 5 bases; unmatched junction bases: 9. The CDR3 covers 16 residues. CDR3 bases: TGTGCCAGTAGTACTCCCCGGACAGGGGGCGCTTATGGCTACACCTTC. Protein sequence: CASSTPRTGGAYGYTF.

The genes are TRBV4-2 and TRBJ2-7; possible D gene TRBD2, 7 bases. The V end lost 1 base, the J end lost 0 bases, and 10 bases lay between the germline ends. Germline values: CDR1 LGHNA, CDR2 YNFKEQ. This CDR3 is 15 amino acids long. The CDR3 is CASSQGAGASYEQYF. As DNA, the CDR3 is TGTGCCAGCAGCCAAGGCGCGGGGGCCTCCTACGAGCAGTACTTC.

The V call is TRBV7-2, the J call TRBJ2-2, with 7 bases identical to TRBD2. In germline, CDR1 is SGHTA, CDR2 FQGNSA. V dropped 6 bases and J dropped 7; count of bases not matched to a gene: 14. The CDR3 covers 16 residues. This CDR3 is CASRSLGGSVGGELFF. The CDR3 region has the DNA TGTGCCAGCAGATCCCTGGGGGGGAGCGTCGGCGGGGAGCTGTTTTTT.

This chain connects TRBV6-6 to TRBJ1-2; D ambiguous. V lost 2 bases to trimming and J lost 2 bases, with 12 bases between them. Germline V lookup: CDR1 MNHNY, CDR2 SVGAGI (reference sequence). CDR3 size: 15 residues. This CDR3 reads CASSYPSSVNYGYTF. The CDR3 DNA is TGTGCCAGCAGTTACCCCTCTTCGGTAAACTATGGCTACACCTTC.

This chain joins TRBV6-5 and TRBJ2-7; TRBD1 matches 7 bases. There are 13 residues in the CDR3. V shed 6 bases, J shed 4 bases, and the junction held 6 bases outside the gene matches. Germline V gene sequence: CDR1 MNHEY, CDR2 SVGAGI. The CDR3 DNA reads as TGTGCCAGCAGGCGTGGGACAGCTTACGAGCAGTACTTC. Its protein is CASRRGTAYEQYF.

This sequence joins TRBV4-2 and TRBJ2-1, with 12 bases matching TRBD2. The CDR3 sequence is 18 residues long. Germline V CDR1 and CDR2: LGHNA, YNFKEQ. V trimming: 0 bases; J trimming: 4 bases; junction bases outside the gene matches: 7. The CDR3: CASSQERLAGGPYNEQFF. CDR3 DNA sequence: TGTGCCAGCAGCCAAGAAAGGCTAGCGGGAGGGCCTTACAATGAGCAGTTCTTC.

CDR3 in amino acids: CASSATGTGNEQFF. The CDR3 bases are TGTGCCAGTAGTGCAACCGGGACAGGCAATGAGCAGTTCTTC. The rearrangement links TRBV19 to TRBJ2-1; TRBD1 aligns across 8 bases. The CDR3 loop spans 14 amino acids. The ends lost 5 bases at V and 6 bases at J; junction bases unmatched: 6. Germline V gives CDR1 LNHDA, CDR2 SQIVND (reference sequence).

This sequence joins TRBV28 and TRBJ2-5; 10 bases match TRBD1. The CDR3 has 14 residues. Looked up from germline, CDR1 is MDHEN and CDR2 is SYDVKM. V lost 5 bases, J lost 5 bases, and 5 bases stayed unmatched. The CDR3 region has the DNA TGTGCCAGCAGTACCATGGACAGGGGGGAGACCCAGTACTTC. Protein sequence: CASSTMDRGETQYF.

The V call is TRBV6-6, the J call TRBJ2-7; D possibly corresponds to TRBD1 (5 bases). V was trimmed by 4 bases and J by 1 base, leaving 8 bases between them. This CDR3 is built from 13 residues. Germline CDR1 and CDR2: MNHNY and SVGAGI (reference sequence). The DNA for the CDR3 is TGTGCCAGCAGTTCTCAGGGATCCTACGAGCAGTACTTC. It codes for CASSSQGSYEQYF.

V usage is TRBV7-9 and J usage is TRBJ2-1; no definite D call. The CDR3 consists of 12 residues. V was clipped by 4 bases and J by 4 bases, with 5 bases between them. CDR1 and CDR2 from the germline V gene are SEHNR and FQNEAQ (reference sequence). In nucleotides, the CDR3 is TGTGCCAGCAGCTCCATGTACAATGAGCAGTTCTTC. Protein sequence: CASSSMYNEQFF.

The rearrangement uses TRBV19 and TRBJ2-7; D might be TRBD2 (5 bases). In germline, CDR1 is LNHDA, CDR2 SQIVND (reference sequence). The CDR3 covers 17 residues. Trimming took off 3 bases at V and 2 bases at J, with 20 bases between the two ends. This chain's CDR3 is CASSIGPGKSLTYEQYF. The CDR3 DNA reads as TGTGCCAGTAGTATCGGGCCCGGGAAGTCCCTAACCTACGAGCAGTACTTC. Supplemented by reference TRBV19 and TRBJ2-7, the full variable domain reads DGGITQSPKYLFRKEGQNVTLSCEQNLNHDAMYWYRQDPGQGLRLIYYSQIVNDFQKGDIAEGYSVSREKKESFPLTVTSAQKNPTAFYLCASSIGPGKSLTYEQYFGPGTRLTVT.

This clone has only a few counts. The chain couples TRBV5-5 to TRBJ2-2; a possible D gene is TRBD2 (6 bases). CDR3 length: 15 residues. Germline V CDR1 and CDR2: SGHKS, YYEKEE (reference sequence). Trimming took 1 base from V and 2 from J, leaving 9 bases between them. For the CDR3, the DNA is TGTGCCAGCAGCTTGTACGGGGGAAACACCGGGGAGCTGTTTTTT. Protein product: CASSLYGGNTGELFF.

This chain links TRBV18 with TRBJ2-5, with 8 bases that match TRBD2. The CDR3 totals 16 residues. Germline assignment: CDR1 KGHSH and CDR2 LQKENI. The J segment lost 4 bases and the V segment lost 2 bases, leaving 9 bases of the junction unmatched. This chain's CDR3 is CASSPTAGGLAETQYF. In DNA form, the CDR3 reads TGTGCCAGCTCACCAACGGCGGGAGGATTAGCAGAGACCCAGTACTTC.